The sequence of this TCR beta chain was determined in a study of CD8+ T cells in alopecia areata. Whole-study results and caveats: Sharing of TCR sequences between patients (possibly for HLA-related reasons) was less clear than in mice. Lesional tissue from the scalp (especially in alopecia totalis/universalis) showed higher clonality than normal scalp.

A FACSAria was used to sort CD4+ and CD8+ T cells. These cells came from PBMCs. This clone occurred a few times. Its antigen is undetermined. V shed 6 bases, J shed 6 bases, and the junction held 7 bases outside the gene matches. Germline V gene sequence: CDR1 SQVTM, CDR2 ANQGSEA. The CDR3 extends over 12 amino acids. Once RNA had been extracted, it was reverse transcribed into cDNA to act as the sequencing template. Clones were sequenced by immunoSEQ multiplex PCR, and TCRdb holds only the in-frame ones, with some missing. The sample lists 150,000 or so clones, approximately 60% seen once, with less than 5% in the top ten.

Material: CD4+ T cells sorted from blood. The TCR was taken from a human donor in good health. The V call is TRBV29-1, the J call TRBJ1-2; TRBD1 matches 7 bases. CDR3 bases: TGCAGCGTGGCGGACAGGCAGAATGGCTACACCTTC. It is translated as CSVADRQNGYTF.